This T cell receptor beta chain was profiled in a study of T cell responses to AZD1222 COVID-19 vaccine. Study conclusions and caveats: CD4 TCRs linked to vaccination spanned spike, dominating at 160-218 and 743-854. Baseline serostatus was positive in only six AZD1222 recipients. Clonal diversity was possibly underestimated; the donors were predominantly white British and more often female.

Pooled in the analysis were second doses at about 4 or about 12 weeks. The CDR3 is made up of 15 amino acids. Looked up from germline, CDR1 is MDHEN and CDR2 is SYDVKM. Trimming left V 3 bases short and J 2 bases short, with 14 bases between. A note on this clone: Antigen: not known.

The method was immunoSEQ multiplex PCR; TCRdb's version includes in-frame clones alone and lacks a portion of them. The top ten clones hold about 8% of a sample with tens of thousands of clones, 80% to 95% of them seen once. This rearrangement joins TRBV28 to TRBJ2-7; perhaps TRBD1 as D (5 bases). This clonotype originated in an adult who received the AZD1222 COVID-19 vaccine. The material was peripheral blood, obtained 28 days after the second AZD1222 dose. CDR3 residues: CASSLGPVGTYEQYF. The CDR3 coding sequence is TGTGCCAGCAGTTTGGGGCCTGTGGGGACCTACGAGCAGTACTTC.